This TCR beta chain was obtained from a study of blood T cell repertoires in COVID-19. Looking at the study overall: The United States, Italy and Spain supplied acute and convalescent COVID-19 samples. PBMCs, B-cell-depleted T cells, or T cells provided the cDNA or gDNA that made up the material.

Authors' data handling: Cell counts per sample came from amplifying reference gene primers. Measured with immunoSEQ multiplex PCR; TCRdb has only the in-frame clones, and not every one. The V and J calls and clone size are taken from that table; D and trimming were inferred from the DNA. Seen here are some 95,000 clones, around 93% observed once, and the top ten hold 2.3%. The CDR3 has 12 residues. Per germline, CDR1 MDHEN and CDR2 SYDVKM. V was pared by 8 bases and J by 2 bases, with 1 base of the junction left unmatched. The clonotype was recovered from a human donor with active COVID-19. The donor label of this sample is uncertain. The gene calls are TRBV28 and TRBJ1-1; 8 nucleotides line up with TRBD1. Sequencing used peripheral blood. Here the CDR3 DNA reads TGTGCCAGCGACAGGGGAAACACTGAAGCTTTCTTT. This codes for CASDRGNTEAFF.